This TCR beta chain was recorded in a study of shared clonotypes between healthy human individuals. Here immunoSEQ multiplex PCR was the method, and the copy in TCRdb shows in-frame clones only, minus some. Of roughly 650,000 clones in the sample, approximately 96% were seen once. The naive CD8 fraction comprised CD45RO-negative cells positively selected for CCR7 and excluded terminally differentiated effector memory CD45RA+ cells. The CDR3 covers 17 residues. Per germline, CDR1 SGHDT and CDR2 YYEEEE. After removal of 1 base from V and 0 bases from J, the junction contained 7 bases not matched to a gene. Only one count was recorded for this clone.

The clonotype comes from a woman between 25 and 40 years old in good health. The J gene is TRBJ2-1, the V gene TRBV5-6; 7 bases line up with TRBD2. Source material: naive CD8+ T cells sorted from blood. The CDR3 nucleotides read TGTGCCAGCAGCTTGACTAGCGCGACAAGCTCCTACAATGAGCAGTTCTTC. Protein: CASSLTSATSSYNEQFF.